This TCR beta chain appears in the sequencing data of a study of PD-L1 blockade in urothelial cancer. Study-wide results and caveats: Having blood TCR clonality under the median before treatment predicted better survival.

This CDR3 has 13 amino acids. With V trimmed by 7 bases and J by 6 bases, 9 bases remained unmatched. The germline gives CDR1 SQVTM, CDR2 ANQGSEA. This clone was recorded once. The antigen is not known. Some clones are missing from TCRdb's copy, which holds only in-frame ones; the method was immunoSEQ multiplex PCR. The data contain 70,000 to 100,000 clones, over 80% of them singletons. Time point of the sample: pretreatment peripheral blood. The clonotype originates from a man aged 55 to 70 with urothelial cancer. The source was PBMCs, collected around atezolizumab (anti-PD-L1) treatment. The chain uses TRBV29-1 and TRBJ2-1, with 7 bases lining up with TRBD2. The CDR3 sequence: CSGRLGGSNEQFF. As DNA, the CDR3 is TGCAGCGGGCGACTTGGCGGGAGCAATGAGCAGTTCTTC.